The source of this T cell receptor beta chain is a study of shared clonotypes between healthy human individuals. The wider study: For every donor, three CD4 naive, three CD4 memory, two CD8 naive and one CD8 memory plates were used. Notes on the study in general: Large depth notwithstanding, sorted-subset sequencing proved incomplete by rarefaction. Tissue TCR repertoires likely differ from these blood-only repertoires.

Negatively enriched CD4+ T cells were divided by CD45RA into naive and memory. The count of this clone is one. No antigen is known for it. CDR3 length equals 16 residues. Germline CDR1 and CDR2: SGHRS and YFSETQ. V was trimmed by 1 base and J by 0 bases, leaving 11 bases between them. Libraries were prepared by immunoSEQ multiplex PCR; TCRdb keeps only in-frame clonotypes and omits some of them. Of approximately 1.5 million clones in the sample, around 98.5% were seen once. The sample comprised naive CD4+ T cells sorted from blood. Subset indicated: CD45RA+ positively selected. This TCR came from a man aged 25 to 40 in good health. This chain links TRBV5-1 with TRBJ2-1; D not certain. Here the CDR3 DNA reads TGCGCCAGCAGCTTGCGTCTGGGAAACTCCTACAATGAGCAGTTCTTC. This translates into CASSLRLGNSYNEQFF. Combining the CDR3 with reference TRBV5-1 and TRBJ2-1 gives the whole variable domain KAGVTQTPRYLIKTRGQQVTLSCSPISGHRSVSWYQQTPGQGLQFLFEYFSETQRNKGNFPGRFSGRQFSNSRSEMNVSTLELGDSALYLCASSLRLGNSYNEQFFGPGTRLTVL.